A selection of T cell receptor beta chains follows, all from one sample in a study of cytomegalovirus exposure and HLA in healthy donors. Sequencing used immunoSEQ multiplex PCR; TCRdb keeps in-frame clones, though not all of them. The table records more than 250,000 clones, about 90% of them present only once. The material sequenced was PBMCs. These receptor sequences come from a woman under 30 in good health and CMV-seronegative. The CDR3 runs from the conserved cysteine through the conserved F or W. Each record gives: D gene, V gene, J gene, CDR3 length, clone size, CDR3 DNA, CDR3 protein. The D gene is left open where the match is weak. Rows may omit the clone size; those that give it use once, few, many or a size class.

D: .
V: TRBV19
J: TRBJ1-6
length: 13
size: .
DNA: TGTGCCAGTAGTATTGGTGGAGATTCACCCCTCCACTTT
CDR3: CASSIGGDSPLHF

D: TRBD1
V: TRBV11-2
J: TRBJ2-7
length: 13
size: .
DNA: TGTGCCAGCCAACGGGACAGATACTACGAGCAGTACTTC
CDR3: CASQRDRYYEQYF

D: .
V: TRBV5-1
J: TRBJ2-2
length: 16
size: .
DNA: TGCGCCAGCAGCCCCCGAAGCGGGCCGAACACCGGGGAGCTGTTTTTT
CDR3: CASSPRSGPNTGELFF

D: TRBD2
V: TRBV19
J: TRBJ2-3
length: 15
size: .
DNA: TGTGCCAGTACCCAAGCGGGGGGGCCATTAGATACGCAGTATTTT
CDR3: CASTQAGGPLDTQYF

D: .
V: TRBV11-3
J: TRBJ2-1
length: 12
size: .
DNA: TGTGCCAGCGGTCGGGACTACAATGAGCAGTTCTTC
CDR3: CASGRDYNEQFF

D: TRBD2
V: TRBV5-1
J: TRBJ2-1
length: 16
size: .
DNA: TGCGCCAGCAGCCTCTCCAGCGGGGGCTTCTACAATGAGCAGTTCTTC
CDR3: CASSLSSGGFYNEQFF

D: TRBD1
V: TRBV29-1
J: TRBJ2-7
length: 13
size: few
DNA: TGCAGCGTCGGCGGACAGGCGACCTACGAGCAGTACTTC
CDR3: CSVGGQATYEQYF

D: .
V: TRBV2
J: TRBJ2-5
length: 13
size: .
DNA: TGTGCCAGCTCAGGTTTAGTAGGAGGGACCCAGTACTTC
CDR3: CASSGLVGGTQYF

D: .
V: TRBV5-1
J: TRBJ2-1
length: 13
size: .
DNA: TGCGCCAGCAGCTTGGGAACAGTACCTGAGCAGTTCTTC
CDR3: CASSLGTVPEQFF

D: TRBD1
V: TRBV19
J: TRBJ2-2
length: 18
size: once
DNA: TGTGCCAGTAGTAGAGGACAGGGGCGTCCCGACGAGACCGGGGAGCTGTTTTTT
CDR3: CASSRGQGRPDETGELFF

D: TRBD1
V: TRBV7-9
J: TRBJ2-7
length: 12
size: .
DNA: TGTTCCAGCAGCTTAGGGTTGACAGGGGAGAACTTC
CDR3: CSSSLGLTGENF

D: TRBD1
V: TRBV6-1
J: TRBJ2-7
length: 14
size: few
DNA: TGTGCCAGCAACGACAGGGGGGCCTACTACGAGCAGTACTTC
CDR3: CASNDRGAYYEQYF

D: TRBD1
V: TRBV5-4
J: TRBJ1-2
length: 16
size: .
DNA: TGTGCCAGCACCCCCCGGGGACAGGGGACTAACTATGGCTACACCTTC
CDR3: CASTPRGQGTNYGYTF

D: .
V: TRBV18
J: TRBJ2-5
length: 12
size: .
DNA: TGTGCCAGCTCACCCAGTGGAGAGACCCAGTACTTC
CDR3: CASSPSGETQYF

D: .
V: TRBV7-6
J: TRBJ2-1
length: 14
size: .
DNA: TGTGCCAGCAGCGCACGGGGGTCACACAATGAGCAGTTCTTC
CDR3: CASSARGSHNEQFF

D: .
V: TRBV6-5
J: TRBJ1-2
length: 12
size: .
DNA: TGTGCCAGCAGCCCACAGGGTCGGGGCTACACCTTC
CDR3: CASSPQGRGYTF

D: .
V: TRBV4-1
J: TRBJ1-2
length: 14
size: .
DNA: TGCGCCAGCAGCCAAGACGGGACAATCCATGGCTACACCTTC
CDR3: CASSQDGTIHGYTF

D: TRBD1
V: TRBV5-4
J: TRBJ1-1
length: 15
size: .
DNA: TGTGCCAGCAGCCCTAGGACAGGGGGGAACACTGAAGCTTTCTTT
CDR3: CASSPRTGGNTEAFF

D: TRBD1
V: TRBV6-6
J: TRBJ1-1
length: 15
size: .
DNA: TGTGCCAGCAGTTACTCAAGGGGGCGCGGCGCTGAAGCTTTCTTT
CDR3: CASSYSRGRGAEAFF

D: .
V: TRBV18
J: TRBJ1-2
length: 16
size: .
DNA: TGTGCCAGCTCCGTGGACCAGCTCAGCGGTAACTATGGCTACACCTTC
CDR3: CASSVDQLSGNYGYTF

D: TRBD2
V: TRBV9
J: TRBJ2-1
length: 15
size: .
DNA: TGTGCCAGCAGCGTAGGTAGCGGGGGGGCCATTGAGCAGTTCTTC
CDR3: CASSVGSGGAIEQFF

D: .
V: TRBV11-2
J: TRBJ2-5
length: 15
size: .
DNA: TGTGCCAGCAGTCTTAGGGGACAATTACAAGAGACCCAGTACTTC
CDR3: CASSLRGQLQETQYF

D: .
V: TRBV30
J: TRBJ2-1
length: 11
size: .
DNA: TGTGCCTGGAGTAGCCGGAATGAGCAGTTCTTC
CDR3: CAWSSRNEQFF

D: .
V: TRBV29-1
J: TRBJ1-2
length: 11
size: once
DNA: TGCAGCGTTGCAGGGGTAGGTGGCTACACCTTC
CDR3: CSVAGVGGYTF

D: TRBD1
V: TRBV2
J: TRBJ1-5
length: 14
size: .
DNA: TGTGCCAGCAGTTACAGGGGTGGCGGGCAGCCCCAGCATTTT
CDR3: CASSYRGGGQPQHF

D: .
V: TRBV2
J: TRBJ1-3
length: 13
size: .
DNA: TGTGCCAGCAGTGCTGGACAGGGAAACACCATATATTTT
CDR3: CASSAGQGNTIYF

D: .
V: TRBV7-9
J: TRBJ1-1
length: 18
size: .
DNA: TGTGCCAGCAGCTTAGGCGGGGGGATCGGCCGGCTGAACACTGAAGCTTTCTTT
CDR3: CASSLGGGIGRLNTEAFF

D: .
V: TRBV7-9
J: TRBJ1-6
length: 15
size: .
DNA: TGTGCCAGCAGCTTAGCCGTTCCTTATAGCTCCCCCCTCCACTTT
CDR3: CASSLAVPYSSPLHF

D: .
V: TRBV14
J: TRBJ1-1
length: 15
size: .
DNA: TGTGCCAGCAGCCCATGGGGCCTGCGGTACACTGAAGCTTTCTTT
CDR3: CASSPWGLRYTEAFF

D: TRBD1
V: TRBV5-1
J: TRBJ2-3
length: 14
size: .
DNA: TGCGCCAGCAGCTTGGTTCAGGGGGCAGATACGCAGTATTTT
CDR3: CASSLVQGADTQYF

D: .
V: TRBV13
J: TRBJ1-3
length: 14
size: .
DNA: TGTGCCAGCAGCCCCCGGACAGCTGGAAACACCATATATTTT
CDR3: CASSPRTAGNTIYF

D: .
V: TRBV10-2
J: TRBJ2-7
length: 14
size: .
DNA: TGCGCCAGCAGCTCCCGACAAGACAGATACGAGCAGTACTTC
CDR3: CASSSRQDRYEQYF

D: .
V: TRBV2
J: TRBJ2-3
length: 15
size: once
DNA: TGTGCCAGCAGTGCTAGCCTAGCCAGATCAGATACGCAGTATTTT
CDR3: CASSASLARSDTQYF

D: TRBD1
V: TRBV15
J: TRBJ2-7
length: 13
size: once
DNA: TGTGCCACCTCCGGACAGGGGGCATACGAGCAGTACTTC
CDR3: CATSGQGAYEQYF

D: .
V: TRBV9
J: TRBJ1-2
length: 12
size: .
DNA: TGTGCCAGCAGCCCTGACAGCTATGGCTACACCTTC
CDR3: CASSPDSYGYTF

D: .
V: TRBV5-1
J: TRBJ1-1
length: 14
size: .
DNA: TGCGCCAGCAGCTTGGCCCCCGGACTCCTTGAAGCTTTCTTT
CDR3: CASSLAPGLLEAFF

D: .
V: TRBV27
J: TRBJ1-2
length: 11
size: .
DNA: TGTGCCAGCAAAACTCCCTATGGCTACACCTTC
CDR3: CASKTPYGYTF

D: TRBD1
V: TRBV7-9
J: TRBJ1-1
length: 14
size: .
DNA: TGTGCCAGCAGCCCCCGGGACAGGGAAACCGAAGCTTTCTTT
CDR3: CASSPRDRETEAFF

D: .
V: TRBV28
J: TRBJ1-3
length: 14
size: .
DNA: TGTGCCAGCAGTTTTTATAGGTCGGGGTCCCCTTCGTATTTT
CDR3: CASSFYRSGSPSYF

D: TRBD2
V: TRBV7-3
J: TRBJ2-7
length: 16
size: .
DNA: TGTGCCAGCAGCTTAGCCCCGGGACTAGGAGAATACGAGCAGTACTTC
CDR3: CASSLAPGLGEYEQYF

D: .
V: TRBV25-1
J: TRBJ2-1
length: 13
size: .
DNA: TGTGCCAGCAGCCAGTACATAAAAAATGAGCAGTTCTTC
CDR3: CASSQYIKNEQFF

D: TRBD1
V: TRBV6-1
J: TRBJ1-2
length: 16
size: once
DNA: TGTGCCAGCAGTGGGTCGCTCTCCGGGACAGCCTATCGCTACACCTTC
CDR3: CASSGSLSGTAYRYTF

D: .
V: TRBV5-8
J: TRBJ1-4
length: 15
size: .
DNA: TGTGCCAGCAGCTTAGTCAGGGTGACTAATGAAAAACTGTTTTTT
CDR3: CASSLVRVTNEKLFF

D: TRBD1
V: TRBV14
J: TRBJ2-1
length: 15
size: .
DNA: TGTGCCAGCAGCTATACCGGGACAGGGTACAATGAGCAGTTCTTC
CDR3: CASSYTGTGYNEQFF

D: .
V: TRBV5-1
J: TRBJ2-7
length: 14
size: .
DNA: TGCGCCAGCAGCGCGGACTCTAGCTCCTACGAGCAGTACTTC
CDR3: CASSADSSSYEQYF

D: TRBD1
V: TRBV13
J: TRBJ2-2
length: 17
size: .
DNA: TGTGCCAGCAGAGGGACAGGCGGGTCCGGTGACACCGGGGAGCTGTTTTTT
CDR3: CASRGTGGSGDTGELFF

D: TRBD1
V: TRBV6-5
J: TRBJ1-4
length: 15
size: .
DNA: TGTGCCAGCAGTCGGGGGGGCAGGGGGACTGAAAAACTGTTTTTT
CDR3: CASSRGGRGTEKLFF

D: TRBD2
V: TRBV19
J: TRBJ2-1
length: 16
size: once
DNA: TGTGCCAGTAGTATATTAGCGGGGGCTCCCTACAATGAGCAGTTCTTC
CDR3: CASSILAGAPYNEQFF

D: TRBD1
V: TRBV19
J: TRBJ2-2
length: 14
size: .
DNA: TGTGCCACCCGGGACAGGTCGAACACCGGGGAGCTGTTTTTT
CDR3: CATRDRSNTGELFF

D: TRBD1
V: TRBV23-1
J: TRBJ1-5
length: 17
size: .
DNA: TGCGCCAGCAGTCAAACCTCCGGTCAGGGGGACAATCAGCCCCAGCATTTT
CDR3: CASSQTSGQGDNQPQHF

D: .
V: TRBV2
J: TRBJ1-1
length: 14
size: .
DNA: TGTGCCAGCAGTGAAGCCCTAGGAGGGGCTGAAGCTTTCTTT
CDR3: CASSEALGGAEAFF

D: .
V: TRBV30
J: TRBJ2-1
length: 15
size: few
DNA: TGTGCCTGGAGTGTAGGAATAGGGGGGGTCAATGAGCAGTTCTTC
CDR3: CAWSVGIGGVNEQFF

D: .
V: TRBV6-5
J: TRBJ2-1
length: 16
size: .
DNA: TGTGCCAGCAGTTATGGCTCGGGGACATTAAGCAATGAGCAGTTCTTC
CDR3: CASSYGSGTLSNEQFF

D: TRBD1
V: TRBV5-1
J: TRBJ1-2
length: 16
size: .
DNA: TGCGCCAGCAGCCCCGGCCGGGACAGCCCTAACTATGGCTACACCTTC
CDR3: CASSPGRDSPNYGYTF

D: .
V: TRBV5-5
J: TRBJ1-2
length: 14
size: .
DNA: TGTGCCAGCAGCCCAGACAGGTTATTCTATGGCTACACCTTC
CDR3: CASSPDRLFYGYTF